The 20 T cell receptor beta chains reported below all come from one sample, sequenced in a study of graft-versus-host responses after intestinal transplantation. Profiled with immunoSEQ multiplex PCR; TCRdb holds only in-frame clones, not every one. The table lists 100,000 or so clones, around 91% of them singletons. For these receptors, no antigen is known. The sequenced sample was unstimulated CD4+ T cells sorted from spleen or lymph node cells, obtained before transplant. The receptors derive from a human donor who was the organ donor for an intestinal transplant.

This rearrangement joins TRBV7-3 to TRBJ2-1; 7 bases align to TRBD2. Germline V gene data show CDR1 as SGHTA and CDR2 as FQGTGA. Trimming at V came to 5 bases and at J to 5 bases, leaving 6 bases not matched to a gene. The CDR3 totals 14 residues. CDR3 residues: CASSPGLGHNEQFF. The CDR3 DNA is TGTGCCAGCAGCCCAGGACTAGGGCACAATGAGCAGTTCTTC.

This clone was detected a few times. V is TRBV27 and J is TRBJ1-1, with 9 positions matching TRBD1. Trimming at V came to 5 bases and at J to 8 bases, leaving 9 bases not matched to a gene. Germline V gene data show CDR1 as MNHEY and CDR2 as SMNVEV (reference sequence). The CDR3 contains 14 residues. This chain's CDR3 is CASSPQGARAEAFF. CDR3 DNA: TGTGCCAGCAGTCCACAGGGGGCGCGGGCCGAAGCTTTCTTT.

This CDR3 reads CASSLLGNYGYTF. CDR3 DNA sequence: TGTGCCAGCAGTTTACTAGGAAACTATGGCTACACCTTC. V is TRBV28 and J is TRBJ1-2; D is uncertain. Trimming stripped 2 bases from V and 2 bases from J, with 6 bases between. In germline, CDR1 is MDHEN, CDR2 SYDVKM. The CDR3 length is 13 residues.

CDR3 protein: CASSSTGRRNTEAFF. As DNA, the CDR3 is TGCGCCAGCAGCTCGACAGGGCGTAGGAACACTGAAGCTTTCTTT. This rearrangement joins TRBV5-1 to TRBJ1-1, with 7 bases fitting TRBD1. J lost 1 base, V lost 3 bases, and 6 bases had no gene match. The CDR3 totals 15 residues. Germline V gene data show CDR1 as SGHRS and CDR2 as YFSETQ.

This clone came up a few times. Other DNA sequences within the sample encode an identical CDR3. V gene TRBV7-9 combines with J gene TRBJ1-2; D might be TRBD1 (6 bases). CDR1 is SEHNR, CDR2 FQNEAQ, per germline (reference sequence). The CDR3 is 14 amino acids. The V end lost 1 base, the J end lost 5 bases, and 11 bases lay between the germline ends. As DNA, the CDR3 is TGTGCCAGCAGCTTAGGAGGACAGCCTTATGGCTACACCTTC. It encodes CASSLGGQPYGYTF.

The rearrangement joins TRBV6-1 to TRBJ2-1; perhaps TRBD1 as D (6 bases). V was cut by 7 bases and J by 2 bases, with 12 bases left in between. CDR3 length: 14 amino acids. CDR1 is MNHNS and CDR2 is SASEGT in the germline V gene. The CDR3: CASTPGDAYNEQFF. In DNA form, the CDR3 reads TGTGCCAGCACTCCAGGGGATGCCTACAATGAGCAGTTCTTC.

The chain carries TRBV5-1 and TRBJ2-3, with TRBD2 matching 14 bases. The CDR3 contains 17 residues. With 4 bases clipped from V and 2 bases from J, the junction kept 6 bases outside the gene matches. Germline CDR1 and CDR2: SGHRS and YFSETQ. CDR3 DNA: TGCGCCAGCAGCGTGGGGACTAGCGGGGGACCCACAGATACGCAGTATTTT. It specifies CASSVGTSGGPTDTQYF.

This chain joins TRBV6-1 and TRBJ1-5; D possibly corresponds to TRBD1 (5 bases). The CDR3 spans 13 residues. The V gene lost 2 bases and the J gene lost 4 bases, with 6 bases spanning the gap. Germline V gene data show CDR1 as MNHNS and CDR2 as SASEGT. The CDR3 coding sequence is TGTGCCAGCAGTGAAAGGGGAAATCAGCCCCAGCATTTT. Its translation is CASSERGNQPQHF.

The chain has TRBV11-2 and TRBJ1-1, with D possibly being TRBD1 (6 bases). The CDR3 contains 17 residues. V gave up 5 bases and J gave up 1 base, with 20 bases separating them. Germline lookup yields CDR1 SGHAT and CDR2 FQNNGV. CDR3 DNA: TGTGCCAGCAGCCGCCTAACGGCAGGGGCATGGAACACTGAAGCTTTCTTT. Its translation is CASSRLTAGAWNTEAFF.

This chain links TRBV6-5 with TRBJ1-2, with 12 bases that match TRBD1. This CDR3 is 14 amino acids long. J gave up 11 bases and V 1 base, and 5 bases lay outside the gene matches. Germline CDR1 is MNHEY and CDR2 is SVGAGI. Written as DNA, the CDR3 is TGTGCCAGCAGTTACTACCGGGACAGGGGGCCTTACACCTTC. Translated: CASSYYRDRGPYTF.

This chain uses TRBV7-2 with TRBJ2-5; TRBD2 aligns across 8 bases. From germline, CDR1 is SGHTA and CDR2 FQGNSA. J was trimmed by 5 bases and V by 5 bases; bases with no gene match: 13. There are 16 residues in the CDR3. The CDR3: CASSRRGGLTSETQYF. The CDR3 DNA reads as TGTGCCAGCAGCCGCCGGGGGGGACTCACTTCGGAGACCCAGTACTTC.

On this clone itself: The same CDR3 is also encoded by other DNA sequences in this sample. The chain couples TRBV5-1 to TRBJ2-3; D remains unclear. V was clipped by 0 bases and J by 4 bases, with 6 bases between them. Germline CDR1 SGHRS, CDR2 YFSETQ. This CDR3 is 13 amino acids long. In DNA, the CDR3 is TGCGCCAGCAGCTTGGGAGTTCCAGATACGCAGTATTTT. It encodes CASSLGVPDTQYF.

The rearrangement links TRBV7-9 to TRBJ2-3; 9 nucleotides align to TRBD1. Germline loops: CDR1 SEHNR, CDR2 FQNEAQ (reference sequence). The CDR3 has 15 residues. The V segment lost 5 bases and the J segment 5 bases; nucleotides outside the gene matches: 8. The CDR3 DNA sequence: TGTGCCAGCAGCCCCACAGGGGGCGGTAGAGATACGCAGTATTTT. Translation gives CASSPTGGGRDTQYF. The entire variable domain, with the rest obtained from reference TRBV7-9 and TRBJ2-3, is as follows: DTGVSQNPRHKITKRGQNVTFRCDPISEHNRLYWYRQTLGQGPEFLTYFQNEAQLEKSRLLSDRFSAERPKGSFSTLEIQRTEQGDSAMYLCASSPTGGGRDTQYFGPGTRLTVL.

The rearrangement uses TRBV29-1 and TRBJ2-7; TRBD2 is a possible D gene (5 bases). CDR1 and CDR2 from the germline V gene are SQVTM and ANQGSEA. Trimming took off 3 bases at V and 6 bases at J, with 15 bases between the two ends. The CDR3 length is 13 residues. The CDR3 loop is CSVEVNRGIEQYF. The CDR3 DNA is TGCAGCGTTGAGGTAAATCGGGGTATCGAGCAGTACTTC.

The chain joins TRBV7-9 to TRBJ1-5; tentatively, D is TRBD1 (5 bases). The germline CDR1 and CDR2 sequences are SEHNR and FQNEAQ (reference sequence). The CDR3 has 15 amino acids. The V end was cut by 1 base, the J end by 0 bases, with 7 bases between. This chain's CDR3 is CASSLGGYSNQPQHF. The CDR3 coding sequence is TGTGCCAGCAGCTTAGGGGGCTATAGCAATCAGCCCCAGCATTTT.

The chain joins TRBV5-1 to TRBJ1-3; D unresolved. Per germline, CDR1 SGHRS and CDR2 YFSETQ. The CDR3 consists of 17 residues. Trimming cost V 4 bases and J 1 base, with 18 bases left between them. CDR3 nucleotides: TGCGCCAGCAGCCTTCTCGGGGTCGGGAGATCTGGAAACACCATATATTTT. The encoded protein is CASSLLGVGRSGNTIYF.

J is TRBJ2-5 and V is TRBV29-1, with 7 bases identical to TRBD1. Unmatched junction bases numbered 9, after V lost 7 bases and J lost 1 base. In germline, CDR1 is SQVTM, CDR2 ANQGSEA. The CDR3 loop spans 14 amino acids. The CDR3 region has the DNA TGCAGCGCAAGGCCACAGGGGTCCCAAGAGACCCAGTACTTC. Translating it yields CSARPQGSQETQYF. The full variable domain, its missing parts supplied by reference TRBV29-1 and TRBJ2-5, is SAVISQKPSRDICQRGTSLTIQCQVDSQVTMMFWYRQQPGQSLTLIATANQGSEATYESGFVIDKFPISRPNLTFSTLTVSNMSPEDSSIYLCSARPQGSQETQYFGPGTRLLVL.

V and J are TRBV5-4 and TRBJ1-1; D is undetermined. Germline CDR1 SGHNT, CDR2 YYREEE (reference sequence). This CDR3 is built from 14 residues. V dropped 4 bases and J dropped 4 bases, with 14 bases sitting between them. CDR3: CASSPDFRTTEAFF. The CDR3 nucleotides are TGTGCCAGCAGCCCGGACTTTCGGACCACTGAAGCTTTCTTT.

A single count supports this clone. The V gene is TRBV28, the J gene TRBJ1-6, with 10 bases lining up with TRBD1. V shed 6 bases and J 13 bases; nucleotides not matched to a gene: 12. Looked up from germline, CDR1 is MDHEN and CDR2 is SYDVKM. The CDR3 sequence is 15 residues long. Written as DNA, the CDR3 is TGTGCCAGCAGCCGCCCCGGGACAGGGGAGCTTCCCCTCCACTTT. Its translation is CASSRPGTGELPLHF.

V and J are TRBV5-6 and TRBJ1-1; 7 bases line up with TRBD1. The V segment lost 4 bases and the J segment 1 base; nucleotides outside the gene matches: 1. Germline CDR1 SGHDT, CDR2 YYEEEE. This CDR3 is 13 amino acids long. The CDR3 DNA reads TGTGCCAGCAGCAGACAGGGGAACACTGAAGCTTTCTTT. This codes for CASSRQGNTEAFF.